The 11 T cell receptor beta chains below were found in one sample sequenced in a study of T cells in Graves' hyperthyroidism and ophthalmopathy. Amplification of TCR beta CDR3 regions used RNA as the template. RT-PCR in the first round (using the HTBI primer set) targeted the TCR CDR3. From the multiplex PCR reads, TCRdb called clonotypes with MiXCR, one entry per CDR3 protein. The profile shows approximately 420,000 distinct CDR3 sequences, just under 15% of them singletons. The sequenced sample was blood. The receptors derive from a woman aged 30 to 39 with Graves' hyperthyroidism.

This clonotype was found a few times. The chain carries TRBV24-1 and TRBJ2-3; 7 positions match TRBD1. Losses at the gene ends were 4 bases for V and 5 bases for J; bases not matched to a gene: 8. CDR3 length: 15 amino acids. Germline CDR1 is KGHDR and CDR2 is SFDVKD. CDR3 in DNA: TGTGCCACCAGTGACCCAAGGGACAGTGGAGATACGCAGTATTTT. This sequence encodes CATSDPRDSGDTQYF.

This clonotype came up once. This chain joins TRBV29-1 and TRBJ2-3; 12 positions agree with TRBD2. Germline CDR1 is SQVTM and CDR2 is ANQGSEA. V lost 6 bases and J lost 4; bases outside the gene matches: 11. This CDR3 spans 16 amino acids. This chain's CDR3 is CSVEPTSGSVADTQYF. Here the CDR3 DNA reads TGCAGCGTAGAACCGACTAGCGGGAGTGTCGCAGATACGCAGTATTTT.

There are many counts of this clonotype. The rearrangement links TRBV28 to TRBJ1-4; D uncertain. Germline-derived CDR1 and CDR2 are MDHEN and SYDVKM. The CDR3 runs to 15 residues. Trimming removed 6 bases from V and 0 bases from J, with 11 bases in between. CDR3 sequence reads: CASRPLPATNEKLFF. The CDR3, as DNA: TGTGCCAGCAGACCCCTACCTGCAACTAATGAAAAACTGTTTTTT. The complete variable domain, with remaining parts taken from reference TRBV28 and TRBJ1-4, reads DVKVTQSSRYLVKRTGEKVFLECVQDMDHENMFWYRQDPGLGLRLIYFSYDVKMKEKGDIPEGYSVSREKKERFSLILESASTNQTSMYLCASRPLPATNEKLFFGSGTQLSVL.

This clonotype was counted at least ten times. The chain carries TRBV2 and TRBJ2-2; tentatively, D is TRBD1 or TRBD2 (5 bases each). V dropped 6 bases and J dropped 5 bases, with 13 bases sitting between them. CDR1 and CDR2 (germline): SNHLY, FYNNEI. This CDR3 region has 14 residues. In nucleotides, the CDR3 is TGTGCCAGCAGAACCGGGACGATTACCGGGGAGCTGTTTTTT. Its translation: CASRTGTITGELFF. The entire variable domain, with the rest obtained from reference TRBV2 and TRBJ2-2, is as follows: EPEVTQTPSHQVTQMGQEVILRCVPISNHLYFYWYRQILGQKVEFLVSFYNNEISEKSEIFDDQFSVERPDGSNFTLKIRSTKLEDSAMYFCASRTGTITGELFFGEGSRLTVL.

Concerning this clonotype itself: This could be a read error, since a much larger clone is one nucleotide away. The CDR3 is CASSLVSGGATPQHF. The CDR3 nucleotides read TGCGCCAGCAGCTTGGTATCCGGGGGCGCGACGCCCCAGCATTTT. The chain recombines TRBV5-1 with TRBJ1-5, with a possible D match to TRBD1 (6 bases). Trimming cost V 0 bases and J 9 bases, with 16 bases left between them. The CDR3 is made up of 15 amino acids. Per the germline V gene, CDR1 is SGHRS and CDR2 is YFSETQ.

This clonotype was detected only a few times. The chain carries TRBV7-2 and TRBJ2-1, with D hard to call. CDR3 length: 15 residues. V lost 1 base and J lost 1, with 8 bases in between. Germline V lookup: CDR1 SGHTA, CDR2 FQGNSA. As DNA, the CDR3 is TGTGCCAGCAGCTTAGGGTGGGGTTCCTACAATGAGCAGTTCTTC. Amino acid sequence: CASSLGWGSYNEQFF.

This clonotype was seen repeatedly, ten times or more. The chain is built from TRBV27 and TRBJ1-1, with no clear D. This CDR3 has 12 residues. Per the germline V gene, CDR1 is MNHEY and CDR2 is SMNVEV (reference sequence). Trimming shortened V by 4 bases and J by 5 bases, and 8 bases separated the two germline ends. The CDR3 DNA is TGTGCCAGCAGTTCCATCGGGACTGAAGCTTTCTTT. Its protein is CASSSIGTEAFF.

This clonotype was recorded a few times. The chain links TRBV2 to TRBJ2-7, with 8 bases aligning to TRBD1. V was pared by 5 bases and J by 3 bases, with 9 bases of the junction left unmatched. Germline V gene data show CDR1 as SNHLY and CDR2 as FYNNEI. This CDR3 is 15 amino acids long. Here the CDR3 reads CASSTDTGGFYEQYF. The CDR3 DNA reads TGTGCCAGCAGTACCGACACAGGGGGATTCTACGAGCAGTACTTC.

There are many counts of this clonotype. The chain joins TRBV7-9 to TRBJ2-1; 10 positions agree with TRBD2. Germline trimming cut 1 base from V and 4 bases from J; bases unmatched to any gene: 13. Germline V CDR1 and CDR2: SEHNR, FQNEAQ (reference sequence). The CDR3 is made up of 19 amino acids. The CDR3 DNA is TGTGCCAGCAGCTTAGAAGCTCTAACTAGCGGGATTAGTTACAATGAGCAGTTCTTC. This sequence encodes CASSLEALTSGISYNEQFF. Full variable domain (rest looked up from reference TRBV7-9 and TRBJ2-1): DTGVSQNPRHKITKRGQNVTFRCDPISEHNRLYWYRQTLGQGPEFLTYFQNEAQLEKSRLLSDRFSAERPKGSFSTLEIQRTEQGDSAMYLCASSLEALTSGISYNEQFFGPGTRLTVL.

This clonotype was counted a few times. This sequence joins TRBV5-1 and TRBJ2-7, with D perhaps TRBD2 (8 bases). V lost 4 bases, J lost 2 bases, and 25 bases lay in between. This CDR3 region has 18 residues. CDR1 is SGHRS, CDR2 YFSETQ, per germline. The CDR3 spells CASSQGTEAGDFPYEQYF. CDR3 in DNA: TGCGCCAGCAGCCAAGGGACAGAAGCGGGAGATTTTCCCTACGAGCAGTACTTC.

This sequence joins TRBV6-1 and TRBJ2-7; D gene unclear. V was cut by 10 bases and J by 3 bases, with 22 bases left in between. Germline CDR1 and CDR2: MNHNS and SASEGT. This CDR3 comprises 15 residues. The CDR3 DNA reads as TGTGCCATCCGGATCGAACGGGCCTACGACTACGAGCAGTACTTC. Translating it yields CAIRIERAYDYEQYF.